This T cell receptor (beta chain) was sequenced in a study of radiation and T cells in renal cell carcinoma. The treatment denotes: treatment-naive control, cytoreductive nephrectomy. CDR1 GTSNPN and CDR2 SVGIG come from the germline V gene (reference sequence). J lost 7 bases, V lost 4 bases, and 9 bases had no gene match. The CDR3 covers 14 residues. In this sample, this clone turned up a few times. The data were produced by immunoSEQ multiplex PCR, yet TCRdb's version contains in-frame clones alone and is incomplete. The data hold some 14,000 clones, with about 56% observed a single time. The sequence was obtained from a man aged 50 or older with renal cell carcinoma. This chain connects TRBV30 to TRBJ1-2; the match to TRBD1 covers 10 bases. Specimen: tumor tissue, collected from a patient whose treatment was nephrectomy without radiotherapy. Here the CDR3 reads CAWTWDRGVSGYTF. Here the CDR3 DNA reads TGTGCCTGGACTTGGGACAGGGGAGTTAGTGGCTACACCTTC.